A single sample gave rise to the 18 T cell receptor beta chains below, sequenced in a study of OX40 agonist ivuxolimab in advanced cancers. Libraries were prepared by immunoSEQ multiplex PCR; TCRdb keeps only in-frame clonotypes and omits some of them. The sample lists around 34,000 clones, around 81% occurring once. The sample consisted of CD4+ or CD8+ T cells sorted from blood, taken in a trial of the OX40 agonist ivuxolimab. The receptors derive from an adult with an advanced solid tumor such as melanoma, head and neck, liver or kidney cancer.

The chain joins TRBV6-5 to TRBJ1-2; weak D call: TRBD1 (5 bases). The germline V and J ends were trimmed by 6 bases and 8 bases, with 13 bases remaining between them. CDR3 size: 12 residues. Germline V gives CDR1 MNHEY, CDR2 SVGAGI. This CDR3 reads CASSDGHEGYTF. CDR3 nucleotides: TGTGCCAGCAGCGACGGACACGAGGGCTACACCTTC.

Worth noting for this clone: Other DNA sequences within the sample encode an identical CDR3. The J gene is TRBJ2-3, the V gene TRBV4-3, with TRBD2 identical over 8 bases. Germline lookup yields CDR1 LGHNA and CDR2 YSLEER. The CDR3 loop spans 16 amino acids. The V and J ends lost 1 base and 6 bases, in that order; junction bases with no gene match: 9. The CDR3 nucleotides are TGCGCCAGCAGCCAAGGCAACAGCGGGAGAGGGGATACGCAGTATTTT. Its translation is CASSQGNSGRGDTQYF.

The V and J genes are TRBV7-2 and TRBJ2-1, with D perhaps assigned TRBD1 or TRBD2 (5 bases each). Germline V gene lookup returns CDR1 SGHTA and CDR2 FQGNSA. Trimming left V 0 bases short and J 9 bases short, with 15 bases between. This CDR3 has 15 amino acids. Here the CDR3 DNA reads TGTGCCAGCAGCTTAGCGGGACCGATCGTCGGTGAGCAGTTCTTC. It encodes CASSLAGPIVGEQFF.

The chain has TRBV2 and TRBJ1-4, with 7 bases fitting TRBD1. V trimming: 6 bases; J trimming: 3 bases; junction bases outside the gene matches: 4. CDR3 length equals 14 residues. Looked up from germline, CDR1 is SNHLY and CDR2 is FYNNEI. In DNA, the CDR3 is TGTGCCAGCAGAAAGGGGGCAGCTAATGAAAAACTGTTTTTT. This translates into CASRKGAANEKLFF.

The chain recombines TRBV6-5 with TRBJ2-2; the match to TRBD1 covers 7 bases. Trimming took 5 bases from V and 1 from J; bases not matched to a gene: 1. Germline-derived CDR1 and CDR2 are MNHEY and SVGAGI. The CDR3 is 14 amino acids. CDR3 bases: TGTGCCAGCAGTGGGACAGTGAACACCGGGGAGCTGTTTTTT. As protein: CASSGTVNTGELFF.

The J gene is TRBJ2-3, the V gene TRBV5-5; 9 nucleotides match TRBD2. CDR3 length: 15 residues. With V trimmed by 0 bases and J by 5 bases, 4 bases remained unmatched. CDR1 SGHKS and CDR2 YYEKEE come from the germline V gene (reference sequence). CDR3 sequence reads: CASSLGLAALDTQYF. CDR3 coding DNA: TGTGCCAGCAGCTTGGGACTAGCGGCCTTAGATACGCAGTATTTT.

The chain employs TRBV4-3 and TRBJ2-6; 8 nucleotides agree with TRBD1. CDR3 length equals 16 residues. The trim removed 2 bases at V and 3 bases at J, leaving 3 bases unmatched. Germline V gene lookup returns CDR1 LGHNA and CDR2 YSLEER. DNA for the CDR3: TGCGCCAGCAGCCAAAACAGGGGGGTTGGGGCCAACGTCCTGACTTTC. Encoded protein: CASSQNRGVGANVLTF.

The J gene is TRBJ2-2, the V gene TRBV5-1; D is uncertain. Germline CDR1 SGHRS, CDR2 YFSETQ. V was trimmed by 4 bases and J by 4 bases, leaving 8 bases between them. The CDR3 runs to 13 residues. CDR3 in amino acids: CASSPVGTGELFF. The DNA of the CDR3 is TGCGCCAGCAGCCCGGTGGGCACCGGGGAGCTGTTTTTT.

The CDR3, as DNA: TGCGCCAGCAGCTTATCAGGTTCCCATGGCTACACCTTC. Translated, it gives CASSLSGSHGYTF. This chain connects TRBV5-1 to TRBJ1-2; the D is unclear. Trimming shortened V by 2 bases and J by 6 bases, and 11 bases separated the two germline ends. Germline V CDR1 and CDR2: SGHRS, YFSETQ. This CDR3 spans 13 amino acids.

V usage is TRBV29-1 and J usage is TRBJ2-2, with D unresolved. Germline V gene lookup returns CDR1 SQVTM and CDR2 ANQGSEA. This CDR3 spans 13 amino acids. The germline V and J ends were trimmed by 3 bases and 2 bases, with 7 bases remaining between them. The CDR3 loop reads CSVDVTNTGELFF. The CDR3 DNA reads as TGCAGCGTTGACGTCACAAACACCGGGGAGCTGTTTTTT.

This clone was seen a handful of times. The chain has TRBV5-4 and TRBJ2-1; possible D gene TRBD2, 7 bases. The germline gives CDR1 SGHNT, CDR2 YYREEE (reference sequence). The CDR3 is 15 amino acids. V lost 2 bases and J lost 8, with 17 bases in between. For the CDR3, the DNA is TGTGCCAGCAGCTTACGACTAGGGGGGGAGGATGAGCAGTTCTTC. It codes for CASSLRLGGEDEQFF.

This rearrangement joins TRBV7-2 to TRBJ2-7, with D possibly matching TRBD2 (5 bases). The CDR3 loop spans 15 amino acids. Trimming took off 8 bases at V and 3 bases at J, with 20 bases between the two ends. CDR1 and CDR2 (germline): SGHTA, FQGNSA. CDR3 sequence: CASLPAPGTGYEQYF. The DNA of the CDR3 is TGTGCCAGCTTACCCGCCCCGGGAACCGGCTACGAGCAGTACTTC.

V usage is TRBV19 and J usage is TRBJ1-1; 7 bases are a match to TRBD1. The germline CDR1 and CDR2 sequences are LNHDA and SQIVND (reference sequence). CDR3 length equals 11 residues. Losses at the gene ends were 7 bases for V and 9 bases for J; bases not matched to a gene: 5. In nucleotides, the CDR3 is TGTGCCAGTAACAACAGGGGAAAAGCTTTCTTT. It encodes CASNNRGKAFF.

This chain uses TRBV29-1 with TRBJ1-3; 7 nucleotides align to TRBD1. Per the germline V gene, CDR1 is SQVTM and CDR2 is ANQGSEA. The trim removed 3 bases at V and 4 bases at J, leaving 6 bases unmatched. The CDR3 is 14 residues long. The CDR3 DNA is TGCAGCGTTGACGCCAGGGGGGCCGGAAACACCATATATTTT. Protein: CSVDARGAGNTIYF.

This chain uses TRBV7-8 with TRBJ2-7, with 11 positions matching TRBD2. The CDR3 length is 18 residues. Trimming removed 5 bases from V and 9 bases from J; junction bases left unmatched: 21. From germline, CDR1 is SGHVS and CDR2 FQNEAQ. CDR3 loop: CASSPGLAETPTKRGQYF. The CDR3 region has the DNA TGTGCCAGCAGCCCGGGACTAGCGGAGACCCCTACGAAACGTGGGCAGTACTTC.

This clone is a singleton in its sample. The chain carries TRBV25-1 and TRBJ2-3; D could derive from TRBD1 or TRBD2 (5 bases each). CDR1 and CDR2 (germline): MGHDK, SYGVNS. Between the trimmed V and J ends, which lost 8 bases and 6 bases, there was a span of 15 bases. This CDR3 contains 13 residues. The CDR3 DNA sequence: TGTGCCAGCCGTTCCCCGGGGCAGGATACGCAGTATTTT. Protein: CASRSPGQDTQYF.

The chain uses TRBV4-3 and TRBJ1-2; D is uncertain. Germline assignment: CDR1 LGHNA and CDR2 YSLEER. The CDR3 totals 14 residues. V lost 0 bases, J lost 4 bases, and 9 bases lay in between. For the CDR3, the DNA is TGCGCCAGCAGCCAAGAAGACGGGGTCTATGGCTACACCTTC. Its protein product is CASSQEDGVYGYTF.

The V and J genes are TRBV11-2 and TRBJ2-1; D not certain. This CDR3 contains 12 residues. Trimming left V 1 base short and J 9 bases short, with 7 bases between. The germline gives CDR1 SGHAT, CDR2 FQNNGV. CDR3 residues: CASSLAGGEQFF. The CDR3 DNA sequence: TGTGCCAGCAGCTTAGCGGGTGGTGAGCAGTTCTTC.